This T cell receptor (beta chain) comes out of a study of identical twins. MiXCR, applied by TCRdb to the 5' RACE reads, yields one record per CDR3 protein. The data hold around 1.7 million distinct CDR3 sequences, with about 32% observed a single time. A remark on this clonotype: The antigen remains unidentified.

The study, taken as a whole, reports: Models predicted too little out-of-frame TCR alpha sharing in monozygotic twins. Beta out-of-frame sequences showed weaker excess twin sharing. Fewer insertions characterized abundant cord blood beta clonotypes, whereas memory repertoires showed none. Invariant populations such as MAIT and iNKT cells could partly muddle zero-insertion analyses.

This receptor was obtained from a newborn girl in good health. The sample was cord blood.

CDR3 sequence: CASKAGPSSYEQYF. The CDR3 DNA sequence: TGTGCCAGCAAGGCGGGCCCGAGCTCCTACGAGCAGTACTTC. The V call is TRBV2, the J call TRBJ2-7; D is perhaps TRBD2 (5 bases). Germline V gene lookup returns CDR1 SNHLY and CDR2 FYNNEI. The CDR3 loop spans 14 amino acids. V was clipped by 7 bases and J by 0 bases, with 13 bases between them.